This T cell receptor beta chain comes out of a study of shared clonotypes between healthy human individuals. As for the study in general: Each donor's CD8 memory used one plate, CD8 naive two, each CD4 subset three. Study-level points and caveats: Clonotypes that were shared across a handful of donors made up around 5% of naive CD4 clonotypes.

The table came from immunoSEQ multiplex PCR; TCRdb's copy has only in-frame clones and leaves some out. The table shows around 650,000 clones, with approximately 96% occurring only once. Worth noting for this clone: Its matching antigen is unknown.

The CDR3 has 13 residues. Trimming stripped 7 bases from V and 5 bases from J, with 12 bases between. CDR1 is LNHDA and CDR2 is SQIVND in the germline V gene (reference sequence). In the naive CD8 group, cells lacked CD45RO and were positively selected for CCR7, so terminally differentiated effector memory CD45RA+ cells were left out. The receptor comes from a woman aged 25 to 39 in good health. Sequences were obtained from naive CD8+ T cells sorted from blood. The rearrangement joins TRBV19 to TRBJ2-1; no clear D. The CDR3 nucleotides are TGTGCCAGTAAGAAGACACCTAACAATGAGCAGTTCTTC. It yields the protein CASKKTPNNEQFF.